The 27 T cell receptor beta chains in this list originate from one sample, sequenced in a study of post-analysis software for immune sequencing data. Study observations and caveats: Higher frequency in patients than in controls was seen for five TRBV segments, with TRBV5-6, TRBV5-1 and TRBV20-1 among them.

cDNA libraries of TCR beta carried unique molecular identifiers. Each CDR3 protein is one row after TCRdb ran MiXCR on the PCR reads. Of 600,000 to 700,000 distinct CDR3 sequences listed, approximately 59% are singletons. Their target antigens are unknown. The sample was blood. Receptors originate from a girl aged 2 to 9 with multiple sclerosis.

V usage is TRBV11-2 and J usage is TRBJ2-1, with D perhaps TRBD1 (6 bases). The CDR3 runs 14 residues. CDR1 is SGHAT and CDR2 is FQNNGV in the germline V gene. V shed 3 bases and J shed 3 bases, with 9 bases lying between them. For the CDR3, the DNA is TGTGCCAGCAGCTTCACAGGGTTCTACAATGAGCAGTTCTTC. It is translated as CASSFTGFYNEQFF.

In this sample, this clonotype turned up a few times. The genes are TRBV5-1 and TRBJ2-3; no clear D. V was cut by 1 base and J by 6 bases, with 12 bases left in between. Germline V lookup: CDR1 SGHRS, CDR2 YFSETQ. This CDR3 contains 14 residues. CDR3 loop: CASSLSVEPDTQYF. The CDR3 DNA is TGCGCCAGCAGCTTGTCAGTAGAACCCGATACGCAGTATTTT.

The CDR3 loop is CSVRGGGTDTQYF. In DNA, the CDR3 is TGCAGCGTTCGAGGGGGCGGCACAGATACGCAGTATTTT. The rearrangement links TRBV29-1 to TRBJ2-3, with TRBD1 matching 7 bases. The CDR3 is 13 residues long. V dropped 5 bases and J dropped 1; count of bases not matched to a gene: 3. Germline CDR1 and CDR2: SQVTM and ANQGSEA.

This sequence joins TRBV7-3 and TRBJ1-2; no clear D. Germline V gene data show CDR1 as SGHTA and CDR2 as FQGTGA. This CDR3 comprises 14 residues. V gave up 0 bases and J gave up 6 bases, with 11 bases separating them. In DNA, the CDR3 is TGTGCCAGCAGCTTAACCCCCTCTTCGGATGGCTACACCTTC. Amino acid sequence: CASSLTPSSDGYTF.

This sequence joins TRBV6-5 and TRBJ1-2; 10 nucleotides agree with TRBD1. Trimming removed 8 bases from V and 4 bases from J; junction bases left unmatched: 10. Germline CDR1 and CDR2: MNHEY and SVGAGI. There are 15 residues in the CDR3. The CDR3 region has the DNA TGTGCCAGCTCCCAAGGGACAGGGGCTTCCTATGGCTACACCTTC. It encodes CASSQGTGASYGYTF.

The genes are TRBV5-5 and TRBJ2-5, with a tentative D call TRBD2 (6 bases). The J call could be wrong; TRBJ2-7 is a better fit for the DNA end. Germline CDR1 reads SGHKS; CDR2 reads YYEKEE (reference sequence). CDR3 length: 15 amino acids. The CDR3 DNA reads TGTGCCAGCAGCTTATCCGGGACTCGTTCCTACGAGCAGTACTTC. It is translated as CASSLSGTRSYEQYF.

The V and J genes are TRBV7-2 and TRBJ2-3, with D possibly being TRBD2 (6 bases). The V end lost 1 base, the J end lost 4 bases, and 15 bases lay between the germline ends. Germline V gives CDR1 SGHTA, CDR2 FQGNSA. This CDR3 contains 16 residues. The CDR3 DNA sequence: TGTGCCAGCAGCTTAGTCGGGGGTATAAGCGCAGATACGCAGTATTTT. It is translated as CASSLVGGISADTQYF.

This clonotype occurred a few times. V and J are TRBV3-1 and TRBJ2-5, with 14 bases matching TRBD2. This CDR3 has 19 residues. Germline CDR1 LGHDT, CDR2 YNNKEL (reference sequence). J gave up 3 bases and V 1 base, and 10 bases lay outside the gene matches. Written as DNA, the CDR3 is TGTGCCAGCAGCCAAGCTAGGACTAGCGGGGGGCCGGGGGAAGAGACCCAGTACTTC. As protein: CASSQARTSGGPGEETQYF.

CDR3 bases: TGTGCCAGCAGCTTCGAGGGGGACTATACGCAGTATTTT. Its translation: CASSFEGDYTQYF. The rearrangement uses TRBV7-3 and TRBJ2-3; the D call may be TRBD1 or TRBD2 (6 bases each). Between the trimmed V and J ends, which lost 3 bases and 7 bases, there was a span of 11 bases. Looked up from germline, CDR1 is SGHTA and CDR2 is FQGTGA. The CDR3 loop spans 13 amino acids.

This clonotype was seen only a few times. One junction end disagrees with the germline gene, perhaps due to a read error. The chain combines TRBV5-1 with TRBJ2-6; D is unclear. The CDR3 is made up of 15 amino acids. Germline values: CDR1 SGHRS, CDR2 YFSETQ. The CDR3 DNA follows: TGTGCCAGCAGCCTCGACCCCTCTGGGGCCAACGTCCTGACTTTC. Residues: CASSLDPSGANVLTF.

The chain is built from TRBV15 and TRBJ2-5; D gene uncertain. Matching the DNA end better, TRBJ2-7 makes the J call doubtful. The CDR3 contains 13 residues. The germline gives CDR1 LNHNV, CDR2 YYDKDF (reference sequence). CDR3 amino acids: CATSRGDGYEQYF. CDR3 nucleotide sequence: TGTGCCACCAGCAGAGGAGACGGCTACGAGCAGTACTTC.

The rearrangement uses TRBV6-2 or TRBV6-3 and TRBJ2-7, with D possibly being TRBD2 (5 bases). V was shortened by 5 bases and J by 3 bases, with 8 bases between the two germline ends. The CDR3 is made up of 12 amino acids. Germline CDR1 reads MNHEY; CDR2 reads SVGEGT. DNA for the CDR3: TGTGCCAGCAGTAACAGCGGCTACGAGCAGTACTTC. Translated, it gives CASSNSGYEQYF.

This clonotype was recorded many times. This rearrangement joins TRBV6-5 to TRBJ2-1; D gene uncertain. Germline V lookup: CDR1 MNHEY, CDR2 SVGAGI. V was cut by 6 bases and J by 6 bases, with 9 bases left in between. CDR3 length: 12 residues. CDR3 residues: CASRDRVNEQFF. The DNA for the CDR3 is TGTGCCAGCAGGGACCGAGTCAATGAGCAGTTCTTC.

CDR3 sequence (DNA): TGTGCCAGCAGCGTCGGATATTACAATGAGCAGTTCTTC. This sequence encodes CASSVGYYNEQFF. V is TRBV5-5 and J is TRBJ2-1; the D is unclear. Germline assignment: CDR1 SGHKS and CDR2 YYEKEE (reference sequence). This CDR3 region has 13 residues. V lost 4 bases to trimming and J lost 4 bases, with 9 bases between them.

This rearrangement joins TRBV10-3 to TRBJ1-5, with D unresolved. With 6 bases removed from V and 2 bases from J, the gap between germline ends came to 11 bases. The CDR3 extends over 14 amino acids. CDR1 ENHRY and CDR2 SYGVKD come from the germline V gene. CDR3 loop: CAIRAVGGNQPQHF. The CDR3 region has the DNA TGTGCCATCAGGGCAGTGGGAGGCAATCAGCCCCAGCATTTT.

This clonotype was seen just once. The rearrangement joins TRBV6-5 to TRBJ1-3; D is undetermined. Trimming removed 8 bases at V and 0 bases at J, with 8 bases between. There are 13 residues in the CDR3. Germline V CDR1 and CDR2: MNHEY, SVGAGI. DNA for the CDR3: TGTGCCAGCCGACGGTTCTCTGGAAACACCATATATTTT. It is translated as CASRRFSGNTIYF.

This chain connects TRBV24-1 to TRBJ2-3; D may be TRBD1 (5 bases). This CDR3 region has 15 residues. Germline-derived CDR1 and CDR2 are KGHDR and SFDVKD. Trimming shortened V by 4 bases and J by 5 bases, and 15 bases separated the two germline ends. The CDR3 here is CATSDPLVREDTQYF. The CDR3 nucleotides read TGTGCCACCAGTGACCCCCTCGTCAGGGAAGATACGCAGTATTTT.

V gene TRBV11-3 combines with J gene TRBJ2-2, with D possibly matching TRBD1 (6 bases). The CDR3 is 13 residues long. Germline-derived CDR1 and CDR2 are SGHNT and YENEEA. The V and J ends lost 5 bases and 6 bases respectively, with 10 bases between them. The CDR3 protein is CASSRQGSGELFF. The CDR3, as DNA: TGTGCCAGCAGCCGCCAGGGGTCCGGGGAGCTGTTTTTT.

This chain uses TRBV5-1 with TRBJ2-5; D ambiguous. The V end was cut by 0 bases, the J end by 5 bases, with 11 bases between. Germline CDR1 SGHRS, CDR2 YFSETQ. CDR3 length equals 14 residues. CDR3: CASSLVGIAETQYF. The CDR3 DNA reads TGCGCCAGCAGCTTGGTGGGGATCGCGGAGACCCAGTACTTC.

The chain employs TRBV12-3 or TRBV12-4 and TRBJ2-1, with 14 bases lining up with TRBD2. J lost 7 bases, V lost 5 bases, and 7 bases had no gene match. This CDR3 spans 16 amino acids. The CDR3: CASSVGTSGSNNEQFF. The CDR3, as DNA: TGTGCCAGCAGTGTCGGGACTAGCGGGAGTAATAATGAGCAGTTCTTC.

This rearrangement joins TRBV29-1 to TRBJ2-3; D unclear. Germline-derived CDR1 and CDR2 are SQVTM and ANQGSEA. This CDR3 has 13 residues. V lost 6 bases, J lost 0 bases, and 10 bases lay in between. The CDR3, as DNA: TGCAGCGTCAGACGAACTAGCACAGATACGCAGTATTTT. It yields the protein CSVRRTSTDTQYF.

The rearrangement uses TRBV7-8 and TRBJ2-1, with D maybe TRBD1 (5 bases). This CDR3 has 15 amino acids. The V end was cut by 1 base, the J end by 0 bases, with 7 bases between. From germline, CDR1 is SGHVS and CDR2 FQNEAQ. CDR3: CASSLVDSSYNEQFF. The CDR3 nucleotides are TGTGCCAGCAGCTTAGTCGACAGCTCCTACAATGAGCAGTTCTTC. Using reference TRBV7-8 and TRBJ2-1 for the parts outside the CDR3, the full variable domain is GAGVSQSPRYKVAKRGQDVALRCDPISGHVSLFWYQQALGQGPEFLTYFQNEAQLDKSGLPSDRFFAERPEGSVSTLKIQRTQQEDSAVYLCASSLVDSSYNEQFFGPGTRLTVL.

The V call is TRBV12-3 or TRBV12-4, the J call TRBJ1-5, with 9 bases fitting TRBD1. This CDR3 comprises 16 residues. The junction had 6 bases not matched to a gene; V was cut back by 6 bases and J by 0 bases. The CDR3 nucleotides read TGTGCCAGCAGGGGGACAGGGTCGATTAGCAATCAGCCCCAGCATTTT. Residues: CASRGTGSISNQPQHF.

This clonotype was counted only a few times. The chain carries TRBV29-1 and TRBJ2-5; D perhaps matches TRBD1 (6 bases). Germline V gene sequence: CDR1 SQVTM, CDR2 ANQGSEA. CDR3 length equals 13 residues. V lost 4 bases, J lost 4 bases, and 13 bases lay in between. CDR3 coding DNA: TGCAGCGTTGTGTCCAGGGGTGGAGAGACCCAGTACTTC. It codes for CSVVSRGGETQYF.

V usage is TRBV7-8 and J usage is TRBJ2-6; D uncertain. V was cut by 3 bases and J by 0 bases, with 9 bases left in between. The CDR3 has 16 residues. In germline, CDR1 is SGHVS, CDR2 FQNEAQ. The CDR3 DNA follows: TGTGCCAGCAGCTTTGTCCGGATCTCTGGGGCCAACGTCCTGACTTTC. As protein: CASSFVRISGANVLTF.

This chain joins TRBV5-1 and TRBJ2-4; D tentatively fits TRBD1 or TRBD2 (5 bases each). Looked up from germline, CDR1 is SGHRS and CDR2 is YFSETQ. The CDR3 is 14 amino acids. Trimming shortened V by 4 bases and J by 8 bases, and 16 bases separated the two germline ends. CDR3 region: CASSPEREGDIQYF. The DNA for the CDR3 is TGCGCCAGCAGCCCCGAGAGGGAAGGGGACATTCAGTACTTC. The entire variable domain, with the rest obtained from reference TRBV5-1 and TRBJ2-4, is as follows: KAGVTQTPRYLIKTRGQQVTLSCSPISGHRSVSWYQQTPGQGLQFLFEYFSETQRNKGNFPGRFSGRQFSNSRSEMNVSTLELGDSALYLCASSPEREGDIQYFGAGTRLSVL.

In this sample, this clonotype turned up once. V usage is TRBV24-1 and J usage is TRBJ2-1, with no clear D. Germline V gene data show CDR1 as KGHDR and CDR2 as SFDVKD. The CDR3 runs to 11 residues. The ends were cut back, 4 bases at V and 7 bases at J, with 4 bases in the middle. Here the CDR3 reads CATSDENEQFF. CDR3 sequence (DNA): TGTGCCACCAGTGACGAAAATGAGCAGTTCTTC.